The clone carrying this T cell receptor (beta chain) appeared a single time. Its matching antigen is unknown. Germline V gives CDR1 SGHDN, CDR2 FVKESK. V shed 0 bases and J shed 7 bases, with 15 bases lying between them. The CDR3 is 15 amino acids. These data belong to a study of cytomegalovirus exposure and HLA in healthy donors. Whole-study findings and limits: A later analysis reportedly found that, within productive TCRs, an Asian-associated ancestry cluster had fewer N-insertions than the mean observed across the approximately 660 donors. Presence/absence results assume similar sequencing depth per donor, which may not hold.

PCR used 60 Vbeta primers and 13 Jbeta primers. Repertoires were generated with immunoSEQ multiplex PCR, while TCRdb's copy carries only in-frame clones and drops some. Altogether 170,000 or so clones are present, 84% being singletons, with the ten largest covering 5% to 7%. Healthy people donating bone marrow made up the donors. At collection, donors were nominally healthy, but unrecorded immune exposures were probable. The sequence derives from a middle-aged man in good health and CMV-seropositive. The sample taken for sequencing was PBMCs. The V gene is TRBV14, the J gene TRBJ1-2; no definite D call. The CDR3 DNA sequence: TGTGCCAGCAGCCAAGATGGAGGGATAATCGGTGGCTACACCTTC. This translates into CASSQDGGIIGGYTF.